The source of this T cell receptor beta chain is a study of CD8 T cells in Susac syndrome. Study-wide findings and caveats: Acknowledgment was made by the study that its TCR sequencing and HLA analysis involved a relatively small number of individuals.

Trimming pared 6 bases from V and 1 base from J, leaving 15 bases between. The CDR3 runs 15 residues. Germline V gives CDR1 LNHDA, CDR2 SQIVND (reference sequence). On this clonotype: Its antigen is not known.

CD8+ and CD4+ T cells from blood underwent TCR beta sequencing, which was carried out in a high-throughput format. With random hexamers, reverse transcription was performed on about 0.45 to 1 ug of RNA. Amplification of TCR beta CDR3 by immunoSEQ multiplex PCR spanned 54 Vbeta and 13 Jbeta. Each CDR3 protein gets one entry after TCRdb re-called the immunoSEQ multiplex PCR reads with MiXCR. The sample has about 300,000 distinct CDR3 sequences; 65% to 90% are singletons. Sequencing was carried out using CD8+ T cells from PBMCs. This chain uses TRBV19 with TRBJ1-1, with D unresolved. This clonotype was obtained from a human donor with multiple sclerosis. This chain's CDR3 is CASSLTGSSNTEAFF. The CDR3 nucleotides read TGTGCCAGTAGCTTGACGGGATCTTCGAACACTGAAGCTTTCTTT.